The 18 T cell receptor beta chains presented below share a single source sample, sequenced in a study of vaccination effects on CD4 cells after COVID-19. Antigens for these TCRs are unknown. TCRdb's copy holds only in-frame clones and misses some; the assay was immunoSEQ multiplex PCR. The table has 30,000 or so clones, less than 85% seen once. Prior to sequencing, the ViraFEST assay stimulated PBMC with viral peptide pools, which expanded the antigen-specific CD4+ T cells. Subsequent to a culture period of under twelve days, CD4+ T cells were isolated. As their vaccination, participants received two doses of either BNT162b2 or mRNA-1273. The sample was CD4+ T cells from PBMCs cultured with HCoV-NL63 spike peptides, taken after COVID-19 vaccination. These receptors were collected from a human donor who received a COVID-19 vaccine.

This sequence joins TRBV19 and TRBJ1-3; possible D gene TRBD1, 5 bases. The V gene lost 5 bases and the J gene lost 4 bases, with 15 bases spanning the gap. Germline loops: CDR1 LNHDA, CDR2 SQIVND (reference sequence). The CDR3 is 15 residues long. CDR3 nucleotides: TGTGCCAGTAGTTTGCAGGGAATCACCGGAAACACCATATATTTT. Amino acids: CASSLQGITGNTIYF.

This clone has a handful of counts. This sequence joins TRBV5-4 and TRBJ1-1, with D perhaps matching TRBD1 (6 bases). Germline V gene data show CDR1 as SGHNT and CDR2 as YYREEE (reference sequence). The V end was cut by 0 bases, the J end by 0 bases, with 12 bases between. The CDR3 extends over 16 amino acids. In nucleotides, the CDR3 is TGTGCCAGCAGCTTGGAGGGGGACATTATGAACACTGAAGCTTTCTTT. This encodes CASSLEGDIMNTEAFF.

The rearrangement joins TRBV27 to TRBJ1-5; D unresolved. This CDR3 is 12 amino acids long. Per the germline V gene, CDR1 is MNHEY and CDR2 is SMNVEV (reference sequence). V shed 6 bases and J shed 4 bases, with 7 bases lying between them. The CDR3 nucleotides read TGTGCCAGCAGGGGAGGGAATCAGCCCCAGCATTTT. Its protein is CASRGGNQPQHF.

V is TRBV6-5 and J is TRBJ2-4; 11 bases fit TRBD1. Germline-derived CDR1 and CDR2 are MNHEY and SVGAGI. After removal of 5 bases from V and 9 bases from J, the junction contained 6 bases not matched to a gene. CDR3 length: 14 residues. The CDR3 spells CASSIRTGGIIQYF. The DNA for the CDR3 is TGTGCCAGCAGTATAAGGACAGGGGGCATCATTCAGTACTTC.

This clone was counted a single time. V gene TRBV5-1 combines with J gene TRBJ2-5; D gene ambiguous. Germline V lookup: CDR1 SGHRS, CDR2 YFSETQ. V was trimmed by 0 bases and J by 2 bases, leaving 8 bases between them. This CDR3 is 14 amino acids long. The CDR3 DNA reads TGCGCCAGCAGCTTGGGTCGTGAGCAAGAGACCCAGTACTTC. It specifies CASSLGREQETQYF.

This clone was observed once. V and J are TRBV5-1 and TRBJ2-5; a possible D gene is TRBD1 (5 bases). The CDR3 has 14 amino acids. Germline loops: CDR1 SGHRS, CDR2 YFSETQ. V was pared by 4 bases and J by 5 bases, with 15 bases between. The CDR3 region is CASSQTTARETQYF. CDR3 bases: TGCGCCAGCAGCCAAACGACAGCTCGGGAGACCCAGTACTTC.

V gene TRBV3-1 (or the pseudogene TRBV3-2) combines with J gene TRBJ2-7, with 11 bases lining up with TRBD2. The CDR3 consists of 13 residues. Germline V gene lookup returns CDR1 LGHDT and CDR2 YNNKEL (reference sequence). The trim removed 4 bases at V and 7 bases at J, leaving 3 bases unmatched. The CDR3 DNA sequence: TGTGCCAGCAGCCTAGCGGGGGGGCGAGAGCAGTACTTC. Amino acids: CASSLAGGREQYF.

The chain carries TRBV11-2 and TRBJ1-3; no firm D call. The CDR3 contains 18 residues. V lost 2 bases to trimming and J lost 0 bases, with 17 bases between them. CDR1 and CDR2 (germline): SGHAT, FQNNGV. This chain's CDR3 is CASSLSLGQPSSGNTIYF. The CDR3 nucleotides are TGTGCCAGCAGCTTAAGCCTTGGGCAGCCTAGCTCTGGAAACACCATATATTTT.

In its sample, this clone was seen once. This chain connects TRBV21-1 to TRBJ2-5; the listed D gene, TRBD1, was not tested against the DNA. TRBV21-1 is designated a pseudogene. This CDR3 has 12 residues. The CDR3 DNA reads as TGTGCCAGCAGGACAGGCGGGGAGACCCAGTACTTC. Translated: CASRTGGETQYF.

Details on this clone: Other DNA sequences in this specimen translate into the identical CDR3. This rearrangement joins TRBV3-1 (or the pseudogene TRBV3-2) to TRBJ1-5; D remains ambiguous. The V end lost 3 bases, the J end lost 6 bases, and 6 bases lay between the germline ends. The CDR3 loop spans 12 amino acids. The germline CDR1 and CDR2 sequences are LGHDT and YNNKEL (reference sequence). DNA of the CDR3: TGTGCCAGCAGCCAGGGAATTCAGCCCCAGCATTTT. Its protein product is CASSQGIQPQHF.

The rearrangement joins TRBV24-1 to TRBJ1-2; 7 positions match TRBD1. V lost 4 bases to trimming and J lost 8 bases; unmatched junction nucleotides: 6. CDR1 and CDR2 (germline): KGHDR, SFDVKD. The CDR3 sequence is 13 residues long. In DNA, the CDR3 is TGTGCCACCAGTGACCAGACAGGGAACGGCTACACCTTC. This translates into CATSDQTGNGYTF.

This clone was observed a single time. The chain uses TRBV3-1 (or the pseudogene TRBV3-2) and TRBJ1-1; D not resolved. The CDR3 totals 14 residues. Per germline, CDR1 LGHDT and CDR2 YNNKEL (reference sequence). Trimming pared 6 bases from V and 6 bases from J, leaving 17 bases between. In DNA, the CDR3 is TGTGCCAGCAGGCTCGGGGAATTGGGCGCTGAAGCTTTCTTT. As protein: CASRLGELGAEAFF.

The V call is TRBV25-1, the J call TRBJ1-2; D gene unclear. The germline V and J ends were trimmed by 8 bases and 2 bases, with 12 bases remaining between them. The germline gives CDR1 MGHDK, CDR2 SYGVNS. The CDR3 consists of 13 residues. The CDR3 protein is CASSPRVNYGYTF. The DNA for the CDR3 is TGTGCCAGCTCCCCGAGGGTAAACTATGGCTACACCTTC.

V is TRBV6-1 and J is TRBJ1-3; 8 bases align to TRBD1. This CDR3 is built from 18 residues. CDR1 and CDR2 from the germline V gene are MNHNS and SASEGT. The V gene end was trimmed by 2 bases and the J gene end by 0 bases; junction bases not matched to a gene: 9. CDR3 sequence: CASSERGIRGHSGNTIYF. In DNA form, the CDR3 reads TGTGCCAGCAGTGAAAGGGGTATCAGGGGGCACTCTGGAAACACCATATATTTT.

This clone was observed a handful of times. CDR3 DNA sequence: TGCGCCAGCAGCTTGGGCAGTCGACTAGCGGTGGCGGAGCAGTACTTC. Residues: CASSLGSRLAVAEQYF. The V gene is TRBV5-1, the J gene TRBJ2-7, with 9 bases that match TRBD2. Per germline, CDR1 SGHRS and CDR2 YFSETQ. The CDR3 spans 16 residues. The junction had 11 bases not matched to a gene; V was cut back by 0 bases and J by 7 bases.

The CDR3 sequence is CATSDSRTGGYGYTF. DNA for the CDR3: TGTGCCACCAGTGACTCCCGGACTGGCGGCTATGGCTACACCTTC. The chain uses TRBV24-1 and TRBJ1-2; D is ambiguous. Germline CDR1 KGHDR, CDR2 SFDVKD. The CDR3 is 15 amino acids. V was clipped by 4 bases and J by 4 bases, with 15 bases between them.

This rearrangement joins TRBV18 to TRBJ2-5; a possible D gene is TRBD2 (5 bases). Trimming left V 6 bases short and J 4 bases short, with 12 bases between. CDR1 is KGHSH, CDR2 LQKENI, per germline. There are 13 residues in the CDR3. The CDR3 DNA reads as TGTGCCAGCTCGCCAGGACTCCGAGAGACCCAGTACTTC. Its translation is CASSPGLRETQYF.

In its sample, this clone was seen once. The chain joins TRBV4-2 to TRBJ1-1; D is possibly TRBD1 (5 bases). There are 15 residues in the CDR3. Germline V lookup: CDR1 LGHNA, CDR2 YNFKEQ. The V end was cut by 3 bases, the J end by 1 base, with 12 bases between. The CDR3 is CASSQQGSTNTEAFF. DNA of the CDR3: TGTGCCAGCAGCCAGCAGGGTTCCACGAACACTGAAGCTTTCTTT.